The 12 T cell receptor beta chains below come from one sample, sequenced in a study of CD8+CD57+ T cells in acquired aplastic anemia. TCR beta VDJ and CDR3 profiles were obtained from a genomic DNA template. TCRdb reanalysed the reads using MiXCR and keeps one entry per CDR3 protein. The sample lists about 150,000 distinct CDR3 sequences, 52% seen once, with about 12% in the top ten. The authors sequenced patients whose flow cytometry had shown CD8+CD57+ cell expansion. The sequenced sample consisted of sorted CD4+, CD8+, or CD8+CD57+ T cells (not recorded which) from PBMCs. These receptor sequences come from a human donor with aplastic anemia.

Of note for this clonotype: One junction end disagrees with the germline gene, perhaps due to a read error. The chain uses TRBV4-1 and TRBJ2-1; D possibly corresponds to TRBD2 (6 bases). The CDR3 length is 17 residues. In germline, CDR1 is MGHRA, CDR2 YSYEKL. The CDR3 here is CASSHDDSDYPYNEQSF. CDR3 DNA: TGCGCCAGCAGCCACGATGATTCGGACTACCCCTACAATGAGCAGTCCTTC.

The CDR3 region has the DNA TGCAGCGTTGGAGGGACAGTTAGCACAGATACGCAGTATTTT. Translated, it gives CSVGGTVSTDTQYF. The rearrangement uses TRBV29-1 and TRBJ2-3; TRBD1 matches at 7 bases. V shed 4 bases and J 0 bases; nucleotides not matched to a gene: 4. The CDR3 is made up of 14 amino acids. Germline V gene data show CDR1 as SQVTM and CDR2 as ANQGSEA.

The chain couples TRBV7-2 to TRBJ2-5, with D uncertain. Germline assignment: CDR1 SGHTA and CDR2 FQGNSA. CDR3 length: 11 amino acids. The ends were cut back, 7 bases at V and 3 bases at J, with 6 bases in the middle. CDR3 sequence reads: CASNPEETQYF. Written as DNA, the CDR3 is TGTGCCAGCAACCCCGAAGAGACCCAGTACTTC.

The chain joins TRBV10-3 to TRBJ2-2; 12 bases line up with TRBD1. The CDR3 is made up of 16 amino acids. With V trimmed by 10 bases and J by 5 bases, 11 bases remained unmatched. The V gene's germline CDR1 is ENHRY and CDR2 SYGVKD. The CDR3 sequence: CATEGGTGGATGELFF. The CDR3, as DNA: TGTGCCACCGAGGGAGGGACAGGGGGCGCGACCGGGGAGCTGTTTTTT.

This chain connects TRBV2 to TRBJ2-1; 13 positions match TRBD2. This CDR3 has 15 amino acids. V lost 10 bases, J lost 6 bases, and 9 bases stayed unmatched. The germline V gene encodes CDR1 SNHLY and CDR2 FYNNEI. In DNA, the CDR3 is TGTGCCAACCCCTCCGGGACTAGCGGGATCAATGAGCAGTTCTTC. It encodes CANPSGTSGINEQFF. The entire variable domain, with the rest obtained from reference TRBV2 and TRBJ2-1, is as follows: EPEVTQTPSHQVTQMGQEVILRCVPISNHLYFYWYRQILGQKVEFLVSFYNNEISEKSEIFDDQFSVERPDGSNFTLKIRSTKLEDSAMYFCANPSGTSGINEQFFGPGTRLTVL.

The sample holds many counts of this clonotype. The rearrangement joins TRBV6-1 to TRBJ2-7; no reliable D call. This CDR3 has 13 residues. Trimming pared 2 bases from V and 4 bases from J, leaving 9 bases between. Germline CDR1 is MNHNS and CDR2 is SASEGT. CDR3 coding DNA: TGTGCCAGCAGTGAAACGTCGGGTTACGAGCAGTACTTC. Translation gives CASSETSGYEQYF.

This clonotype was seen only a few times. The chain couples TRBV9 to TRBJ2-1, with D uncertain. Looked up from germline, CDR1 is SGDLS and CDR2 is YYNGEE. CDR3 length: 11 amino acids. Deletions cut 4 bases from V and 9 bases from J, with 8 bases between. CDR3 bases: TGTGCCAGCAGCTCCCTGGGTGAGCAGTTCTTC. Translation: CASSSLGEQFF.

This clonotype came up many times. J is TRBJ1-4 and V is TRBV25-1; D is unresolved. Trimming removed 5 bases at V and 0 bases at J, with 16 bases between. Germline V gene data show CDR1 as MGHDK and CDR2 as SYGVNS. There are 17 residues in the CDR3. In DNA form, the CDR3 reads TGTGCCAGCAGTACCTCCTCGCTAAGGACAACTAATGAAAAACTGTTTTTT. This translates into CASSTSSLRTTNEKLFF.

CDR3 DNA: TGCAGTGTCCCGGCTCACCGGGGGGACACAGATACGCAGTATTTT. Protein product: CSVPAHRGDTDTQYF. The chain recombines TRBV20-1 with TRBJ2-3, with 7 bases that match TRBD2. Germline loops: CDR1 DFQATT, CDR2 SNEGSKA (reference sequence). The ends lost 7 bases at V and 2 bases at J; junction bases unmatched: 12. This CDR3 comprises 15 residues.

This chain joins TRBV10-3 and TRBJ2-7; the D is unclear. CDR3 length: 15 amino acids. V dropped 0 bases and J dropped 3 bases, with 12 bases sitting between them. Germline assignment: CDR1 ENHRY and CDR2 SYGVKD. The CDR3 loop is CAISESPNRDYEQYF. In DNA form, the CDR3 reads TGTGCCATCAGTGAGTCCCCCAACAGAGACTACGAGCAGTACTTC.

This clonotype was counted ten times or more. V usage is TRBV2 and J usage is TRBJ2-5; D might be TRBD2 (6 bases). Trimming shortened V by 7 bases and J by 0 bases, and 12 bases separated the two germline ends. The germline CDR1 and CDR2 sequences are SNHLY and FYNNEI. This CDR3 comprises 14 residues. CDR3 bases: TGTGCCAGCACTCGGAGGGGCCACCAAGAGACCCAGTACTTC. Translated, it gives CASTRRGHQETQYF.

The genes are TRBV19 and TRBJ1-1; 9 bases are shared with TRBD1. The CDR3 extends over 16 amino acids. Germline loops: CDR1 LNHDA, CDR2 SQIVND (reference sequence). The junction had 5 bases not matched to a gene; V was cut back by 3 bases and J by 0 bases. CDR3 coding DNA: TGTGCCAGTAGTATTCATGGGACAGGGCTGAACACTGAAGCTTTCTTT. Its protein is CASSIHGTGLNTEAFF.